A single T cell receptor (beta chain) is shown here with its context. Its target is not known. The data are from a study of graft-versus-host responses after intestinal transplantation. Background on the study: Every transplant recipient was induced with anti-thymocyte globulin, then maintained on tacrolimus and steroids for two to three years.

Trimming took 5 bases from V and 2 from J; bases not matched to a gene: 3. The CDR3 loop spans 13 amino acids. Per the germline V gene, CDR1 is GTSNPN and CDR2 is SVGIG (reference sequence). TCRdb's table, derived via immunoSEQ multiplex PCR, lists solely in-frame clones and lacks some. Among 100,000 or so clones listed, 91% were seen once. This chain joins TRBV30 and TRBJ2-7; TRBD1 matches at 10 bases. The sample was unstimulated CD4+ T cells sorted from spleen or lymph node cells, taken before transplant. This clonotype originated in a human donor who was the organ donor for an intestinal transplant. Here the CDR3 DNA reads TGTGCCTGGGGGACAGGGGCCCCCTACGAGCAGTACTTC. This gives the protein CAWGTGAPYEQYF.